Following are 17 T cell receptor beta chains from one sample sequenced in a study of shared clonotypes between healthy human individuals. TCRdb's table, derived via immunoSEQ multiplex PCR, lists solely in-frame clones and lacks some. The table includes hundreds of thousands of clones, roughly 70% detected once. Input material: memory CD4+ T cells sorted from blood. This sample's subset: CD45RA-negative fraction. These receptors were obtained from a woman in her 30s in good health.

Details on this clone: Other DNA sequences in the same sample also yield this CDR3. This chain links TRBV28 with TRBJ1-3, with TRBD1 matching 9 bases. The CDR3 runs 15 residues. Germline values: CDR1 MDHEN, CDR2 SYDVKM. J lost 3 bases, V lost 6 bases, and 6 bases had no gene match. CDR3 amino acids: CASSSGQGDGNTIYF. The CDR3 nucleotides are TGTGCCAGCAGCTCGGGACAGGGAGATGGAAACACCATATATTTT.

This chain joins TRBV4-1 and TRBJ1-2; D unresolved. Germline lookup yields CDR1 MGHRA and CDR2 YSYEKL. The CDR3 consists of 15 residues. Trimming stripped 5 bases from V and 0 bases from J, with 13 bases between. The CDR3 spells CASSIATGSNYGYTF. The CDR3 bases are TGCGCCAGCAGCATAGCGACGGGCTCTAACTATGGCTACACCTTC.

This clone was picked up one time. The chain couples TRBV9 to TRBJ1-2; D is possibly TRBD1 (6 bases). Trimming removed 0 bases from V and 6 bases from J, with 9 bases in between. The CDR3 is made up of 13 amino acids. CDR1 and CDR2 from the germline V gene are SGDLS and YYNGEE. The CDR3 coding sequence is TGTGCCAGCAGCGTAGCGTCAGGGGATGGCTACACCTTC. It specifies CASSVASGDGYTF.

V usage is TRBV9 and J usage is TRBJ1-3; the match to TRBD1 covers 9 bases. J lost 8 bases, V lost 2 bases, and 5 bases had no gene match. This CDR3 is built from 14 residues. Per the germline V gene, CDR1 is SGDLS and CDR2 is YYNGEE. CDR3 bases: TGTGCCAGCAGCGTCCGGGACAGGGTGGACACCATATATTTT. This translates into CASSVRDRVDTIYF. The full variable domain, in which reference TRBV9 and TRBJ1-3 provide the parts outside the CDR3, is DSGVTQTPKHLITATGQRVTLRCSPRSGDLSVYWYQQSLDQGLQFLIQYYNGEERAKGNILERFSAQQFPDLHSELNLSSLELGDSALYFCASSVRDRVDTIYFGEGSWLTVV.

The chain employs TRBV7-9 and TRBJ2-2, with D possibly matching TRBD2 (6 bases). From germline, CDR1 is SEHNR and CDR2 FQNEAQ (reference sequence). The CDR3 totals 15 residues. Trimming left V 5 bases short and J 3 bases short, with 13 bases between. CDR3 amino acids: CASSRLTRDTGELFF. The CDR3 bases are TGTGCCAGCAGCCGCCTGACTAGAGACACCGGGGAGCTGTTTTTT.

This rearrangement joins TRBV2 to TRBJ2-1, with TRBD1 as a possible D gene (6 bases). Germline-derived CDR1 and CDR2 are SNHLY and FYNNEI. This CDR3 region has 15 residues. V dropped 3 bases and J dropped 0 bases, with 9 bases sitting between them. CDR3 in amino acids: CASSDRGYSYNEQFF. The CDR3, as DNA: TGTGCCAGCAGTGACAGGGGCTACTCCTACAATGAGCAGTTCTTC. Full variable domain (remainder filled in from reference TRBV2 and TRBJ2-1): EPEVTQTPSHQVTQMGQEVILRCVPISNHLYFYWYRQILGQKVEFLVSFYNNEISEKSEIFDDQFSVERPDGSNFTLKIRSTKLEDSAMYFCASSDRGYSYNEQFFGPGTRLTVL.

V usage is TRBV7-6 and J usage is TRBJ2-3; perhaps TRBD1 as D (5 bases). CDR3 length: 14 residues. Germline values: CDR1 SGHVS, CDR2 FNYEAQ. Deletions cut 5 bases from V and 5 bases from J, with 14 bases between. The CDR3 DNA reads TGTGCCAGCAGCCGAGGACAAACCGTAGATACGCAGTATTTT. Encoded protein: CASSRGQTVDTQYF.

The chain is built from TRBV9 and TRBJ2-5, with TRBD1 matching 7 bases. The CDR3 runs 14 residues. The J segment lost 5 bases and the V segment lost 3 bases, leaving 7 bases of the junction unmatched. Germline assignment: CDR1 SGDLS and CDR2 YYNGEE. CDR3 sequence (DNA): TGTGCCAGCAGCGCCCGACAGGGCTGGGAGACCCAGTACTTC. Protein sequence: CASSARQGWETQYF.

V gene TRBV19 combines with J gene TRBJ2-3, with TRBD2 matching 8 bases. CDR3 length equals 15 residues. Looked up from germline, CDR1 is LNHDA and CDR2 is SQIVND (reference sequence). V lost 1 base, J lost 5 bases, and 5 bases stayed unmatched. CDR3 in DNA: TGTGCCAGTAGTATAGTTAGCGGGGAGTTAGATACGCAGTATTTT. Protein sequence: CASSIVSGELDTQYF.

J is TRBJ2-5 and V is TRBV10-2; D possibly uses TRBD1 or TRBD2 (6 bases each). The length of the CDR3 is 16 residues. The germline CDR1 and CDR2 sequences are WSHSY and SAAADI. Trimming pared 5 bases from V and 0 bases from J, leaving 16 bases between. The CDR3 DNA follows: TGCGCCAGCAGTCGGGGGCAAGCCGTGGACCAAGAGACCCAGTACTTC. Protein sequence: CASSRGQAVDQETQYF.

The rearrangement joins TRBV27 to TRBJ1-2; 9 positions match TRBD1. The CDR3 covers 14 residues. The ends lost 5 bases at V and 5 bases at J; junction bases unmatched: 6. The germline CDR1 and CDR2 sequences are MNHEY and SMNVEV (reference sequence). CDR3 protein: CASSPGDRAYGYTF. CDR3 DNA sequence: TGTGCCAGCAGTCCCGGGGACAGGGCGTATGGCTACACCTTC.

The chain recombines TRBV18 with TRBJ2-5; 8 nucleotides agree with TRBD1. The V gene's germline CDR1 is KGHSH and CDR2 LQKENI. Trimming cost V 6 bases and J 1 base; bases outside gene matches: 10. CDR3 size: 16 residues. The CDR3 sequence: CASSLAGTGVQETQYF. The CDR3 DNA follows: TGTGCCAGCTCCCTCGCCGGGACAGGCGTCCAAGAGACCCAGTACTTC.

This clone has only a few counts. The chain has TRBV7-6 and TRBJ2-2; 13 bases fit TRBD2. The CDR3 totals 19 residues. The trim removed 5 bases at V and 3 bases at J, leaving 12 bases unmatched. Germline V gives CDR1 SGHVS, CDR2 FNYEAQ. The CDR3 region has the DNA TGTGCCAGCAGCAAAGAGGAGGGACTAGCGGGATTGCACACCGGGGAGCTGTTTTTT. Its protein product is CASSKEEGLAGLHTGELFF.

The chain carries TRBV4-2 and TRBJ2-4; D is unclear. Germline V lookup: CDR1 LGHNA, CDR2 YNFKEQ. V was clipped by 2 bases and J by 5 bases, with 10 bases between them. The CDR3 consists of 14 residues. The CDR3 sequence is CASSQQDRENIQYF. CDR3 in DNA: TGTGCCAGCAGCCAACAAGACCGAGAAAACATTCAGTACTTC.

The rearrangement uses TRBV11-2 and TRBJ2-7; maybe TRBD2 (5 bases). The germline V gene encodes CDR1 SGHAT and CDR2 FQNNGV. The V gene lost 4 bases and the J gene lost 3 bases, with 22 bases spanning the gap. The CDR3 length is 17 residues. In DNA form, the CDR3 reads TGTGCCAGCAGCTACCCTTCATCTAGCTCCTTCTTCTACGAGCAGTACTTC. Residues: CASSYPSSSSFFYEQYF. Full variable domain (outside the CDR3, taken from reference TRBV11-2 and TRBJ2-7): EAGVAQSPRYKIIEKRQSVAFWCNPISGHATLYWYQQILGQGPKLLIQFQNNGVVDDSQLPKDRFSAERLKGVDSTLKIQPAKLEDSAVYLCASSYPSSSSFFYEQYFGPGTRLTVT.

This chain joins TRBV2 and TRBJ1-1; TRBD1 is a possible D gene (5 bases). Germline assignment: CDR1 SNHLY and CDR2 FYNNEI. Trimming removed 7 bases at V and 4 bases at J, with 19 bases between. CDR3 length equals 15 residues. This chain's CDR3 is CASTQTAQASTEAFF. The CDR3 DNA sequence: TGTGCCAGCACCCAGACCGCACAGGCAAGCACTGAAGCTTTCTTT.

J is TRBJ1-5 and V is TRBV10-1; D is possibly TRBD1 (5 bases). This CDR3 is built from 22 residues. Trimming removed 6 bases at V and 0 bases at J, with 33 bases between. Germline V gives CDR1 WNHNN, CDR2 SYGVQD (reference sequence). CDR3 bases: TGCGCCAGCAGGGAACTCCCTCCCGAAGGGGACCGGTATCGTTATAGCAATCAGCCCCAGCATTTT. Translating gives CASRELPPEGDRYRYSNQPQHF.